This T cell receptor (beta chain) was captured in a study of regulatory T cells in long-lasting Graves disease. Whole-study findings and limits: When disease was persistent, TRBV28, TRBJ1-2 and TRBJ2-5 were the favored segments. Not thyroid tissue but only peripheral blood was studied. Compared with new cases, persistent Graves' patients showed reduced TCR diversity.

Relying on iRepertoire HTBI primers and Arm-PCR of CDR3 regions, the team built TCR beta libraries. MiXCR, applied by TCRdb to the multiplex PCR reads, yields one record per CDR3 protein. The data contain 310,000 or so distinct CDR3 sequences, 15% to 20% of them singletons. Time point reported: persistent/refractory GD, antithyroid drugs over 5 years with positive TRAb. Generation of the TCR library employed RNA extracted from PBMCs. A few counts support this clonotype. Its antigen is unidentified. CDR1 is SGHDN, CDR2 FVKESK, per germline. V was trimmed by 0 bases and J by 6 bases, leaving 6 bases between them. The CDR3 has 12 amino acids.

V and J are TRBV14 and TRBJ2-7, with no clear D. Sample: peripheral blood mononuclear cells (PBMCs), taken when the disease was refractory, from a patient treated with antithyroid drugs. The TCR comes from a female donor with Graves disease. DNA of the CDR3: TGTGCCAGCAGCCAAGAGGGTCCCGAGCAGTACTTC. The encoded protein is CASSQEGPEQYF.